This T cell receptor (beta chain) was found in a study of blood T cell repertoires in COVID-19. Overall study: Sites across the United States, Italy and Spain contributed samples from acute and convalescent COVID-19.

The germline V gene encodes CDR1 SGHTA and CDR2 FQGTGA. The length of the CDR3 is 13 residues. V lost 1 base and J 5 bases, leaving 8 bases between the germline ends. The assay was immunoSEQ multiplex PCR, and TCRdb's table has in-frame clones only and misses some. Of approximately 260,000 clones listed, roughly 80% are singletons. The clonotype comes from a man aged 55 to 70 who had recovered from COVID-19. Sequenced: peripheral blood. This rearrangement joins TRBV7-3 to TRBJ1-1, with D unclear. Here the CDR3 reads CASSLSRETEAFF. CDR3 DNA sequence: TGTGCCAGCAGCTTAAGTCGGGAGACTGAAGCTTTCTTT.